The TCR beta chain under discussion was sequenced for a study of sequential checkpoint blockade in melanoma. Study information: First-line arms were nivolumab then ipilimumab, or the reverse, randomized 1:1. Each arm's sequence ended with maintenance nivolumab.

Treatment meaning: randomized to nivolumab then ipilimumab (arm A) or the reverse (arm B). In germline, CDR1 is MDHEN, CDR2 SYDVKM. The V and J ends lost 7 bases and 14 bases respectively, with 17 bases between them. This CDR3 has 12 amino acids. The protocol was immunoSEQ multiplex PCR, while the TCRdb copy is restricted to in-frame clones and leaves out a portion. The sample contains under 45,000 clones, 84% of which appear only once. The chain has TRBV28 and TRBJ1-4, with no clear D. The material was CD8+ T cells sorted from blood (inferred from file names), obtained from a patient given nivolumab and ipilimumab in sequence. The TCR sequence derives from a human donor with melanoma. CDR3 region: CASTPPRGRLFF. The CDR3 nucleotides are TGTGCCAGCACCCCTCCCCGCGGGAGGCTGTTTTTT.